This T cell receptor beta chain originates from a study of blood T cell repertoires in COVID-19. Sequencing was performed with immunoSEQ multiplex PCR; in TCRdb, only in-frame clones are kept and a portion is missing. Of about 60,000 clones in the sample, about 86% were seen once. The receptor's source is a man in his 60s with acute or convalescent COVID-19. The sequenced sample was peripheral blood.

The CDR3 reads CASSPQTGGRNQPQHF. The CDR3 region has the DNA TGTGCCAGCAGCCCACAAACAGGGGGCCGAAATCAGCCCCAGCATTTT. This sequence joins TRBV28 and TRBJ1-5, with TRBD1 matching over 9 bases. Germline V gene data show CDR1 as MDHEN and CDR2 as SYDVKM. The CDR3 spans 16 residues. Trimming cost V 6 bases and J 4 bases; bases outside gene matches: 10.